Listed here are 3 T cell receptor beta chains from one sample, sequenced in a study of beta chain features in type 1 diabetes. Findings of the study overall: Type 1 diabetes patients had TCRB CDR3s that were shorter (moderately but significantly so) in all four CD4+ subsets.

As every portion of the isolated RNA was reverse transcribed, the sequencing read expressed TCRB transcripts. Assay used: immunoSEQ multiplex PCR; TCRdb lists only in-frame clones, some missing. The sample comprises nearly 700,000 clones, about an eighth of which are singletons, and 0.022% rests with the top ten. Their antigen targets remain unknown. Sequencing was carried out using naive CD4+ T cells from blood. These receptors were obtained from a man younger than 35 with type 1 diabetes.

This chain connects TRBV6-1 to TRBJ1-5; TRBD1 aligns across 8 bases. CDR3 length: 12 residues. The germline V gene has CDR1 MNHNS and CDR2 SASEGT. Trimming at V came to 6 bases and at J to 9 bases, leaving 4 bases not matched to a gene. CDR3 in amino acids: CASRTGERPQHF. In DNA, the CDR3 is TGTGCCAGCAGGACAGGGGAGCGGCCCCAGCATTTT.

The chain uses TRBV14 and TRBJ1-5; unclear D gene. This CDR3 has 14 amino acids. Germline CDR1 reads SGHDN; CDR2 reads FVKESK. Between the trimmed V and J ends, which lost 1 base and 0 bases, there was a span of 4 bases. CDR3 in DNA: TGTGCCAGCAGCCAAGTTGATAGCAATCAGCCCCAGCATTTT. Protein product: CASSQVDSNQPQHF.

This clone was seen more than once but under ten times. The rearrangement links TRBV12-1 to TRBJ2-1; the D call in the table, TRBD1, was not verified against the DNA. TRBV12-1 has pseudogene status. The CDR3 consists of 12 residues. The CDR3 DNA follows: TGTGCCAGCACCCTTACGAAGGGGAAACAGTTCTTC. Encoded protein: CASTLTKGKQFF.